One sample yielded the 22 T cell receptor beta chains listed below, sequenced in a study of T cells after yellow fever vaccination. In TCRdb, the 5' RACE reads were re-called with MiXCR into one record per CDR3 protein. The sample lists about 510,000 distinct CDR3 sequences, 21% occurring once. The starting material was PBMCs, obtained approximately 22 days after the first yellow fever vaccination. All receptors come from a man between 18 and 35 years old who received the YFV17D yellow fever vaccine.

This chain connects TRBV6-5 to TRBJ2-5; perhaps TRBD1 as D (6 bases). V shed 0 bases and J shed 5 bases, with 16 bases lying between them. Germline loops: CDR1 MNHEY, CDR2 SVGAGI. CDR3 length: 16 residues. CDR3 bases: TGTGCCAGCAGTTACTCGGCCAGGGGTTCGGGGGAGACCCAGTACTTC. Its translation is CASSYSARGSGETQYF.

This clonotype has a handful of counts. The chain uses TRBV6-1 and TRBJ2-5, with 7 bases matching TRBD1. V dropped 8 bases and J dropped 2; count of bases not matched to a gene: 11. Germline V CDR1 and CDR2: MNHNS, SASEGT. This CDR3 has 15 residues. The CDR3 loop reads CASSKLDRIQETQYF. CDR3 nucleotides: TGTGCCAGCTCCAAGCTGGACAGGATACAAGAGACCCAGTACTTC.

V usage is TRBV6-1 and J usage is TRBJ2-5; D uncertain. Per the germline V gene, CDR1 is MNHNS and CDR2 is SASEGT. This CDR3 spans 13 amino acids. The ends were cut back, 8 bases at V and 3 bases at J, with 13 bases in the middle. In DNA form, the CDR3 reads TGTGCCAGCCGGGCGAGGATTAAAGAGACCCAGTACTTC. Its protein product is CASRARIKETQYF.

This clonotype was found once. This chain connects TRBV7-8 to TRBJ2-1; D unclear. V was clipped by 6 bases and J by 5 bases, with 17 bases between them. This CDR3 is 15 amino acids long. The germline gives CDR1 SGHVS, CDR2 FQNEAQ. CDR3 DNA: TGTGCCAGCAGTTCATCGGCTTATCCTAACAATGAGCAGTTCTTC. It codes for CASSSSAYPNNEQFF.

The CDR3 protein is CASSQVEAGVADTQYF. The CDR3 DNA reads as TGCGCCAGCAGCCAGGTGGAAGCGGGGGTTGCAGATACGCAGTATTTT. The chain employs TRBV4-1 and TRBJ2-3, with 8 bases aligning to TRBD2. The V segment lost 3 bases and the J segment 4 bases; nucleotides outside the gene matches: 9. The CDR3 loop spans 16 amino acids. CDR1 and CDR2 (germline): MGHRA, YSYEKL.

In this sample, this clonotype turned up a few times. The CDR3 loop reads CASSYSRQGGYEQYV. The DNA of the CDR3 is TGTGCCAGCAGTTACTCTCGACAGGGGGGCTACGAGCAGTACGTC. V usage is TRBV6-5 and J usage is TRBJ2-7; 9 nucleotides line up with TRBD1. V lost 0 bases and J lost 3; bases outside the gene matches: 3. Germline V lookup: CDR1 MNHEY, CDR2 SVGAGI. This CDR3 has 15 residues.

The chain carries TRBV12-3 or TRBV12-4 and TRBJ2-5, with 7 bases aligning to TRBD1. The CDR3 has 13 amino acids. Trimming cost V 3 bases and J 7 bases; bases outside gene matches: 5. The CDR3 nucleotides read TGTGCCAGCAGTTTGGGGGCAGGGGGGACCCAGTACTTC. Amino acids: CASSLGAGGTQYF.

The CDR3 loop is CASSRTLGQQDTQYF. The CDR3 bases are TGCGCCAGCAGCCGCACGCTTGGACAACAAGATACGCAGTATTTT. This chain joins TRBV5-1 and TRBJ2-3, with a tentative D call TRBD1 (5 bases). The CDR3 is 15 amino acids. The germline V and J ends were trimmed by 4 bases and 5 bases, with 17 bases remaining between them. The V gene's germline CDR1 is SGHRS and CDR2 YFSETQ. Full variable domain (missing parts from reference TRBV5-1 and TRBJ2-3): KAGVTQTPRYLIKTRGQQVTLSCSPISGHRSVSWYQQTPGQGLQFLFEYFSETQRNKGNFPGRFSGRQFSNSRSEMNVSTLELGDSALYLCASSRTLGQQDTQYFGPGTRLTVL.

The chain couples TRBV4-1 to TRBJ1-4, with D unresolved. The CDR3 is 17 amino acids. V was shortened by 1 base and J by 6 bases, with 18 bases between the two germline ends. Germline values: CDR1 MGHRA, CDR2 YSYEKL. In DNA, the CDR3 is TGCGCCAGCAGCCAAGCCCCGTTGCTGGGCGCGGATGAAAAACTGTTTTTT. Translation gives CASSQAPLLGADEKLFF.

The table lists this clonotype with a count of one. V gene TRBV5-1 combines with J gene TRBJ2-1, with TRBD1 matching over 8 bases. CDR1 and CDR2 from the germline V gene are SGHRS and YFSETQ. CDR3 length equals 15 residues. Losses at the gene ends were 3 bases for V and 8 bases for J; bases not matched to a gene: 10. CDR3 loop: CASSWQGAFPDEQFF. As DNA, the CDR3 is TGCGCCAGCAGCTGGCAGGGGGCCTTCCCCGATGAGCAGTTCTTC.

The chain links TRBV11-2 to TRBJ1-6; D possibly corresponds to TRBD1 (5 bases). The germline V gene encodes CDR1 SGHAT and CDR2 FQNNGV. Trimming took off 4 bases at V and 7 bases at J, with 20 bases between the two ends. This CDR3 has 17 amino acids. CDR3 sequence: CASSYPLSEGVNSPLHF. The CDR3 DNA follows: TGTGCCAGCAGCTACCCCCTATCCGAAGGGGTGAATTCACCCCTCCACTTT.

The table lists this clonotype with a few counts. The rearrangement uses TRBV20-1 and TRBJ1-6; no definite D call. The CDR3 spans 14 residues. The V gene's germline CDR1 is DFQATT and CDR2 SNEGSKA (reference sequence). V lost 6 bases, J lost 7 bases, and 16 bases lay in between. The CDR3 loop is CSASVGGSNSPLHF. CDR3 in DNA: TGCAGTGCGAGTGTCGGCGGATCCAATTCACCCCTCCACTTT.

This clonotype has just a few counts. CDR3 protein: CASSVDPTGGNTEAFF. CDR3 DNA: TGTGCCAGCAGCGTAGACCCAACAGGGGGGAACACTGAAGCTTTCTTT. The V call is TRBV9, the J call TRBJ1-1, with 8 bases aligning to TRBD1. The J segment lost 1 base and the V segment lost 0 bases, leaving 5 bases of the junction unmatched. Germline loops: CDR1 SGDLS, CDR2 YYNGEE. The CDR3 loop spans 16 amino acids.

The table lists this clonotype with a few counts. The chain recombines TRBV5-1 with TRBJ2-3, with 7 bases lining up with TRBD1. This CDR3 is 13 amino acids long. V lost 4 bases and J lost 3; bases outside the gene matches: 2. The germline V gene has CDR1 SGHRS and CDR2 YFSETQ. In DNA form, the CDR3 reads TGCGCCAGCAGCGAGGGACAGACAGATACGCAGTATTTT. Its translation: CASSEGQTDTQYF.

This clonotype was seen more than once but under ten times. The chain has TRBV9 and TRBJ2-7; D remains ambiguous. CDR1 and CDR2 (germline): SGDLS, YYNGEE. The V gene lost 0 bases and the J gene lost 4 bases, with 17 bases spanning the gap. The CDR3 covers 16 residues. CDR3 loop: CASSVVRSNQGYEQYV. The CDR3 coding sequence is TGTGCCAGCAGCGTAGTAAGGTCCAACCAAGGGTACGAGCAGTACGTC.

This clonotype showed up many times. This rearrangement joins TRBV2 to TRBJ1-6; 9 bases are a match to TRBD1. The J segment lost 11 bases and the V segment lost 8 bases, leaving 10 bases of the junction unmatched. Looked up from germline, CDR1 is SNHLY and CDR2 is FYNNEI. The CDR3 totals 14 residues. CDR3 in DNA: TGTGCCAGCCGGGGACAGGGTGGGAGAACACCCCTCCACTTT. Its translation is CASRGQGGRTPLHF.

The rearrangement joins TRBV6-2 or TRBV6-3 to TRBJ2-3; the D call may be TRBD1 or TRBD2 (6 bases each). Germline V gene lookup returns CDR1 MNHEY and CDR2 SVGEGT. This CDR3 region has 15 residues. Trimming shortened V by 8 bases and J by 4 bases, and 19 bases separated the two germline ends. The CDR3 spells CASLERRGVPDTQYF. The CDR3 DNA reads as TGTGCCAGCCTCGAGAGAAGGGGGGTTCCAGATACGCAGTATTTT.

The V and J genes are TRBV28 and TRBJ2-7, with unresolved D. Germline-derived CDR1 and CDR2 are MDHEN and SYDVKM. CDR3 length: 12 amino acids. Between the trimmed V and J ends, which lost 5 bases and 4 bases, there was a span of 9 bases. The chain's CDR3 is CASSPPLYEQYV. Written as DNA, the CDR3 is TGTGCCAGCAGTCCCCCGCTTTACGAGCAGTACGTC.

V usage is TRBV7-2 and J usage is TRBJ2-5, with a weak D call TRBD1 (6 bases). This CDR3 contains 15 residues. Looked up from germline, CDR1 is SGHTA and CDR2 is FQGNSA. V lost 3 bases and J 3 bases, leaving 14 bases between the germline ends. CDR3 protein: CASSFYHRAKETQYF. CDR3 sequence (DNA): TGTGCCAGCAGCTTCTACCACAGGGCTAAAGAGACCCAGTACTTC.

V and J are TRBV9 and TRBJ2-5, with 8 positions matching TRBD2. V dropped 3 bases and J dropped 2; count of bases not matched to a gene: 9. This CDR3 region has 16 residues. The germline gives CDR1 SGDLS, CDR2 YYNGEE. The CDR3 spells CASSALGLALQETQYF. CDR3 nucleotides: TGTGCCAGCAGCGCCCTCGGACTAGCACTACAAGAGACCCAGTACTTC.

This clonotype was recorded many times. The chain recombines TRBV11-2 with TRBJ2-3, with 8 nucleotides matching TRBD2. Germline CDR1 SGHAT, CDR2 FQNNGV. J was trimmed by 0 bases and V by 5 bases; bases with no gene match: 10. The CDR3 runs 17 residues. The CDR3 coding sequence is TGTGCCAGCAGCCCTTTTCCGGGGGGGTCTAGCACAGATACGCAGTATTTT. This translates into CASSPFPGGSSTDTQYF.

This sequence joins TRBV4-3 and TRBJ1-4; 10 positions match TRBD1. The CDR3 is 18 residues long. J lost 6 bases, V lost 0 bases, and 10 bases had no gene match. Germline assignment: CDR1 LGHNA and CDR2 YSLEER. The CDR3 sequence: CASSQEGPGQGNDEKLFF. For the CDR3, the DNA is TGCGCCAGCAGCCAAGAAGGACCGGGACAGGGGAATGATGAAAAACTGTTTTTT.